This T cell receptor beta chain was obtained from a study of T cell responses to AZD1222 COVID-19 vaccine. V shed 5 bases and J shed 7 bases, with 15 bases lying between them. The length of the CDR3 is 15 residues. CDR1 and CDR2 from the germline V gene are SGHTA and FQGNSA. Profiling relied on immunoSEQ multiplex PCR, and the TCRdb table lists in-frame clones only, not all of them. Of over 150,000 clones listed, about nine tenths are singletons. This receptor was identified in an adult in good health. The V call is TRBV7-2, the J call TRBJ1-6; D may be TRBD1 (5 bases). Sequencing used peripheral blood, obtained on day 0 of AZD1222 vaccination. The CDR3 nucleotides read TGTGCCAGCAGCCTTCAGGGACCGGGGAATTCACCCCTCCACTTT. It yields the protein CASSLQGPGNSPLHF.